Each of the 15 T cell receptor beta chains below was sequenced from the same sample in a study of shared clonotypes between healthy human individuals. Only CD45RO-negative cells positively selected for CCR7 counted as naive CD8 cells, so terminally differentiated effector memory CD45RA+ cells were excluded. TCRdb keeps only in-frame clones here, not all; method: immunoSEQ multiplex PCR. The sample includes millions of clones, more than 85% of them seen just once. The specimen was naive CD8+ T cells from PBMCs. All receptors come from a man younger than 35 in good health. Some clones in this sample may be carry-over from other donors' samples.

This sequence joins TRBV9 and TRBJ2-2, with D perhaps matching TRBD1 or TRBD2 (6 bases each). This CDR3 is 17 amino acids long. The V end lost 1 base, the J end lost 4 bases, and 17 bases lay between the germline ends. CDR1 and CDR2 from the germline V gene are SGDLS and YYNGEE. CDR3 nucleotides: TGTGCCAGCAGCGTATCGGGGGCTCGTCGAATCACCGGGGAGCTGTTTTTT. This codes for CASSVSGARRITGELFF.

This clone showed up just once. This rearrangement joins TRBV28 to TRBJ2-2; unclear D gene. The V end was cut by 5 bases, the J end by 7 bases, with 8 bases between. CDR3 length: 12 amino acids. CDR1 is MDHEN and CDR2 is SYDVKM in the germline V gene. The CDR3 spells CASSDVVGELFF. DNA of the CDR3: TGTGCCAGCAGTGACGTAGTCGGGGAGCTGTTTTTT.

This chain links TRBV27 with TRBJ1-2; possibly TRBD1 for D (5 bases). With 3 bases removed from V and 1 base from J, the gap between germline ends came to 12 bases. The CDR3 runs 15 residues. The germline V gene has CDR1 MNHEY and CDR2 SMNVEV (reference sequence). For the CDR3, the DNA is TGTGCCAGCAGTTTCGGGGGACGGAATAACTATGGCTACACCTTC. Amino acids: CASSFGGRNNYGYTF.

The chain combines TRBV15 with TRBJ2-2, with 10 positions matching TRBD2. The germline V gene has CDR1 LNHNV and CDR2 YYDKDF (reference sequence). The CDR3 contains 17 residues. The J segment lost 1 base and the V segment lost 0 bases, leaving 2 bases of the junction unmatched. CDR3 residues: CATSRDRTSGNTGELFF. CDR3 coding DNA: TGTGCCACCAGCAGAGACCGGACTAGCGGGAACACCGGGGAGCTGTTTTTT.

This chain links TRBV10-1 with TRBJ2-1; no clear D. CDR1 is WNHNN and CDR2 is SYGVQD in the germline V gene (reference sequence). The length of the CDR3 is 13 residues. The V end was cut by 3 bases, the J end by 9 bases, with 12 bases between. CDR3 amino acids: CASSEGSLFEQFF. For the CDR3, the DNA is TGCGCCAGCAGTGAAGGCTCCCTGTTTGAGCAGTTCTTC.

The chain combines TRBV28 with TRBJ2-3; D possibly corresponds to TRBD2 (6 bases). The length of the CDR3 is 15 residues. The V and J ends lost 5 bases and 0 bases respectively, with 12 bases between them. The germline V gene has CDR1 MDHEN and CDR2 SYDVKM. CDR3 loop: CASSIGTGSTDTQYF. The DNA for the CDR3 is TGTGCCAGCAGTATCGGGACTGGAAGCACAGATACGCAGTATTTT.

This rearrangement joins TRBV9 to TRBJ2-6; D possibly corresponds to TRBD1 (5 bases). The CDR3 spans 17 residues. The germline V and J ends were trimmed by 0 bases and 1 base, with 11 bases remaining between them. Germline CDR1 SGDLS, CDR2 YYNGEE. This CDR3 is CASSVAGKVSGANVLTF. CDR3 nucleotide sequence: TGTGCCAGCAGCGTAGCAGGGAAAGTTTCTGGGGCCAACGTCCTGACTTTC.

The V and J genes are TRBV5-5 and TRBJ1-5; TRBD1 agrees at 7 bases. This CDR3 comprises 16 residues. J lost 7 bases, V lost 0 bases, and 10 bases had no gene match. CDR1 and CDR2 from the germline V gene are SGHKS and YYEKEE (reference sequence). CDR3 bases: TGTGCCAGCAGCTTGGAACACAGGGGACTATACCAGCCCCAGCATTTT. It yields the protein CASSLEHRGLYQPQHF.

V gene TRBV5-4 combines with J gene TRBJ1-3; the match to TRBD1 covers 10 bases. The CDR3 covers 17 residues. Germline lookup yields CDR1 SGHNT and CDR2 YYREEE (reference sequence). Unmatched junction bases numbered 6, after V lost 0 bases and J lost 3 bases. The CDR3 loop is CASSLAGTGAGGNTIYF. The CDR3 DNA sequence: TGTGCCAGCAGCTTGGCCGGGACAGGGGCAGGTGGAAACACCATATATTTT. The full variable domain, with the rest looked up from reference TRBV5-4 and TRBJ1-3, is ETGVTQSPTHLIKTRGQQVTLRCSSQSGHNTVSWYQQALGQGPQFIFQYYREEENGRGNFPPRFSGLQFPNYSSELNVNALELDDSALYLCASSLAGTGAGGNTIYFGEGSWLTVV.

The genes are TRBV7-3 and TRBJ2-1; D uncertain. Looked up from germline, CDR1 is SGHTA and CDR2 is FQGTGA. V was pared by 5 bases and J by 0 bases, with 17 bases between. The CDR3 is 17 residues long. CDR3 nucleotide sequence: TGTGCCAGCAGCCTAAACGGGCCGATGTCCTCCTACAATGAGCAGTTCTTC. It is translated as CASSLNGPMSSYNEQFF.

The chain uses TRBV30 and TRBJ2-6; D is uncertain. The CDR3 loop spans 10 amino acids. The germline gives CDR1 GTSNPN, CDR2 SVGIG (reference sequence). V lost 5 bases and J 14 bases, leaving 10 bases between the germline ends. CDR3 DNA sequence: TGTGCCTGGGCCAGTCAAATCCTGACTTTC. Translating gives CAWASQILTF.

The chain couples TRBV19 to TRBJ1-2; perhaps TRBD1 as D (5 bases). The V and J ends lost 3 bases and 6 bases respectively, with 11 bases between them. The CDR3 sequence is 13 residues long. CDR1 and CDR2 (germline): LNHDA, SQIVND (reference sequence). This CDR3 is CASSMFGAHGYTF. CDR3 bases: TGTGCCAGTAGTATGTTCGGGGCCCATGGCTACACCTTC.

The chain employs TRBV11-2 and TRBJ2-1; 8 positions agree with TRBD1. V lost 5 bases, J lost 8 bases, and 8 bases stayed unmatched. The CDR3 extends over 14 amino acids. The germline V gene has CDR1 SGHAT and CDR2 FQNNGV. The CDR3 DNA is TGTGCCAGCAGCGCGGGACAGGTCGATGATGAGCAGTTCTTC. It is translated as CASSAGQVDDEQFF.

The rearrangement joins TRBV5-1 to TRBJ2-7, with a tentative D call TRBD1 (6 bases). CDR3 length equals 13 residues. CDR1 is SGHRS and CDR2 is YFSETQ in the germline V gene. V was cut by 0 bases and J by 5 bases, with 9 bases left in between. The CDR3 DNA is TGCGCCAGCAGCTTGGGGGACAAGAACGAGCAGTACTTC. Residues: CASSLGDKNEQYF.

This rearrangement joins TRBV4-2 to TRBJ1-5; 8 bases fit TRBD1. This CDR3 comprises 15 residues. Unmatched junction bases numbered 6, after V lost 5 bases and J lost 3 bases. CDR1 and CDR2 (germline): LGHNA, YNFKEQ. This CDR3 reads CASSYDRGDNQPQHF. In nucleotides, the CDR3 is TGTGCCAGCAGCTACGACAGGGGCGACAATCAGCCCCAGCATTTT.